The clone carrying this TCR beta chain showed up just a few times. What it binds is not known. This entry comes from a study of blood T cells in healthy people across ages. General study findings and limits: More naive CD4+ cells and higher diversity were found in long-lived than in aged donors. Possibly confounding the expanded clonotype changes was the fact that donor CMV status was unknown.

Trimming cost V 1 base and J 15 bases, with 22 bases left between them. The CDR3 length is 15 residues. Looked up from germline, CDR1 is LGHDT and CDR2 is YNNKEL (reference sequence). Those donating, healthy Caucasian individuals from Russia, were aged 6 to 90. The authors ran a second PCR of roughly 6 to 11 cycles using a sample-barcoded 5' primer and a J-beta primer mix. Via MiXCR, TCRdb re-called the 5' RACE reads, giving one row per CDR3 protein. The table lists some 1.4 million distinct CDR3 sequences, 42% of them singletons. The TCR was taken from a woman between 18 and 29 years old in good health. The rearrangement joins TRBV3-1 to TRBJ2-1; D is unclear. Sequenced: blood. The CDR3 nucleotides read TGTGCCAGCAGCCAAGCCTACCCACCGGATGGGGAATGGTTCTTC. It specifies CASSQAYPPDGEWFF.